These T cell receptor beta chains were read from a single sample in a study of T cell responses to AZD1222 COVID-19 vaccine. TCRdb's table, derived via immunoSEQ multiplex PCR, lists solely in-frame clones and lacks some. Of approximately 170,000 clones detected, 80% to 90% appear once; the ten largest clones hold 6.9%. The material sequenced was peripheral blood, taken on day 0 of AZD1222 vaccination. The receptors shown here come from an adult in good health. CDR3s include the opening cysteine and the closing phenylalanine or tryptophan. A D gene is named only where the DNA matches it firmly. Clone size appears in some rows only: once, few, many, or a class for an expanded clone.

v_gene,d_gene,j_gene,abundance,CDR3aa,CDR3nt
TRBV5-1,NA,TRBJ2-2,NA,CASSLAQKDGELFF,TGCGCCAGCAGCTTGGCACAGAAGGACGGGGAGCTGTTTTTT
TRBV4-1,NA,TRBJ2-5,NA,CASSLAGAPQETQYF,TGCGCCAGCAGCCTTGCCGGGGCCCCTCAAGAGACCCAGTACTTC
TRBV3-1/TRBV3-2,TRBD2,TRBJ2-5,NA,CASSQDRGGREEETQYF,TGTGCCAGCAGCCAAGATCGGGGGGGCAGGGAGGAAGAGACCCAGTACTTC
TRBV3-1/TRBV3-2,NA,TRBJ2-1,NA,CASSLPILGRGTYNEQFF,TGTGCCAGCAGCCTACCGATTTTGGGGCGGGGTACCTACAATGAGCAGTTCTTC
TRBV27,NA,TRBJ1-4,NA,CASSPTTATNEKLFF,TGTGCCAGCAGTCCAACAACAGCAACTAATGAAAAACTGTTTTTT
TRBV27,NA,TRBJ2-2,NA,CASSFSSGENTGELFF,TGTGCCAGCAGTTTTTCCTCAGGTGAAAACACCGGGGAGCTGTTTTTT
TRBV7-9,TRBD1,TRBJ2-7,NA,CASSLGVTGYEQYF,TGTGCCAGCAGCTTAGGGGTGACAGGGTACGAGCAGTACTTC
TRBV15,NA,TRBJ1-1,NA,CATSRDIRQFF,TGTGCCACCAGCAGAGATATTCGGCAGTTCTTT
TRBV19,NA,TRBJ2-5,NA,CASRTDQETQYF,TGTGCCAGTCGGACGGACCAAGAGACCCAGTACTTC
TRBV14,NA,TRBJ2-7,NA,CASSQDYGSSYEQYF,TGTGCCAGCAGCCAAGATTATGGCAGTTCCTACGAGCAGTACTTC
TRBV7-2,NA,TRBJ1-6,NA,CASSLQSSPLHF,TGTGCCAGCAGCTTACAGAGCTCACCCCTCCACTTT
TRBV2,TRBD1,TRBJ1-5,few,CASRGQSNQPQHF,TGTGCCAGCAGGGGACAGAGCAATCAGCCCCAGCATTTT
TRBV9,NA,TRBJ1-3,once,CASSGEGLSGNTIYF,TGTGCCAGCAGCGGGGAAGGTCTTTCTGGAAACACCATATATTTT
TRBV5-8,TRBD1,TRBJ1-1,NA,CASSLEGQGLFTEAFF,TGTGCCAGCAGCTTGGAGGGACAGGGGCTGTTTACTGAAGCTTTCTTT
TRBV4-3,NA,TRBJ1-2,few,CASSQERGSSSRYTF,TGCGCCAGCAGCCAAGAACGGGGGAGCTCGTCGCGATACACCTTC
TRBV12-5,NA,TRBJ1-2,NA,CASGPGAEVYGYTF,TGTGCTAGTGGCCCGGGGGCAGAGGTCTATGGCTACACCTTC
TRBV6-2/TRBV6-3,NA,TRBJ1-2,NA,CASSPTTGGRYGYTF,TGTGCCAGCAGCCCTACGACAGGTGGAAGATATGGCTACACCTTC
TRBV9,NA,TRBJ1-1,once,CASSVEGNTEAFF,TGTGCCAGCAGCGTAGAAGGGAACACTGAAGCTTTCTTT
TRBV6-6,TRBD1,TRBJ2-3,NA,CASSYSDRDTDTQYF,TGTGCCAGCAGTTACTCGGACAGGGATACAGATACGCAGTATTTT
TRBV27,NA,TRBJ2-2,NA,CASSLRRRVGTGELFF,TGTGCCAGCAGTTTACGCCGAAGGGTAGGCACCGGGGAGCTGTTTTTT
TRBV28,NA,TRBJ2-7,few,CASRPLGRAQDYEQYF,TGTGCCAGCAGACCGCTCGGCAGGGCCCAAGACTACGAGCAGTACTTC
TRBV5-5,TRBD2,TRBJ2-7,NA,CASSLEQRGPYEQYF,TGTGCCAGCAGCTTGGAGCAGCGGGGACCCTACGAGCAGTACTTC
TRBV6-5,TRBD1,TRBJ1-1,once,CATGIQGTAEAFF,TGTGCCACCGGCATACAGGGGACCGCTGAAGCTTTCTTT
TRBV6-5,NA,TRBJ1-1,NA,CASSTGNVGEAFF,TGTGCCAGCAGTACAGGGAACGTCGGTGAAGCTTTCTTT
TRBV13,NA,TRBJ2-5,NA,CASSLSEHQETQYF,TGTGCCAGCAGCTTATCAGAACATCAAGAGACCCAGTACTTC
TRBV12-5,NA,TRBJ1-2,NA,CASGLRDYGYTF,TGTGCTAGTGGTTTACGGGACTATGGCTACACCTTC
TRBV6-5,NA,TRBJ1-2,NA,CASSYLTALYGYTF,TGTGCCAGCAGTTACTTGACAGCCCTCTATGGCTACACCTTC
TRBV4-2,NA,TRBJ2-1,NA,CASNSRLSYNEQFF,TGTGCCAGCAACTCGCGGTTATCATACAATGAGCAGTTCTTC
TRBV9,TRBD2,TRBJ2-1,NA,CASSGFATSGGFNEQFF,TGTGCCAGCAGCGGGTTCGCGACTAGCGGGGGCTTCAATGAGCAGTTCTTC
TRBV3-1/TRBV3-2,NA,TRBJ2-1,NA,CASSQEIGNGDRGPYNEQFF,TGTGCCAGCAGCCAAGAAATCGGTAATGGGGACCGGGGTCCCTACAATGAGCAGTTCTTC
TRBV19,NA,TRBJ1-5,NA,CASTPLGGNQPQHF,TGTGCCAGTACCCCCCTGGGGGGCAATCAGCCCCAGCATTTT
TRBV10-2,NA,TRBJ1-5,once,CASSPFGTFSNQPQHF,TGCGCCAGCAGCCCATTTGGGACATTTAGCAATCAGCCCCAGCATTTT
TRBV7-9,NA,TRBJ2-2,NA,CASGPWRGELFF,TGTGCCAGCGGACCTTGGAGGGGGGAGCTGTTTTTT
TRBV4-2,TRBD2,TRBJ2-7,NA,CASSQALAASYEQYF,TGTGCCAGCAGCCAAGCTCTAGCGGCCTCCTACGAGCAGTACTTC
TRBV19,NA,TRBJ2-3,NA,CASSMGGGTDTQYF,TGTGCCAGTAGTATGGGCGGGGGCACAGATACGCAGTATTTT
TRBV5-1,TRBD1,TRBJ2-7,NA,CASSADRAPTYEQYF,TGCGCCAGCAGCGCGGACAGGGCTCCTACCTACGAGCAGTACTTC
TRBV6-5,NA,TRBJ1-1,NA,CASSNFFGTMNTEAFF,TGTGCCAGCAGTAACTTTTTTGGGACAATGAACACTGAAGCTTTCTTT
TRBV5-6,NA,TRBJ1-2,NA,CASSLTTGYTF,TGTGCCAGCAGCTTGACTACTGGCTACACCTTC
TRBV13,NA,TRBJ1-2,NA,CASSLMAENYGYTF,TGTGCCAGCAGCTTAATGGCAGAGAACTATGGCTACACCTTC
TRBV2,TRBD2,TRBJ2-1,NA,CASIPTGLVRDEQFF,TGTGCCAGCATCCCTACGGGACTAGTGCGGGATGAGCAGTTCTTC
TRBV15,NA,TRBJ1-4,NA,CATSSDPSGANEKLFF,TGTGCCACCAGCAGCGACCCCTCAGGGGCCAATGAAAAACTGTTTTTT
TRBV10-3,NA,TRBJ1-2,NA,CAMATGPGYTF,TGTGCCATGGCGACAGGTCCCGGCTACACCTTC
TRBV6-6,NA,TRBJ2-3,NA,CASTGGTDTQYF,TGTGCCAGCACCGGGGGTACAGATACGCAGTATTTT